These 24 T cell receptor beta chains were sequenced from one sample in a study of cytomegalovirus exposure and HLA in healthy donors. The PCR made use of 60 Vbeta and 13 Jbeta primers. Profiled with immunoSEQ multiplex PCR; TCRdb holds only in-frame clones, not every one. Listed are just over 200,000 clones; 1.1% falls within the top ten. The source material was PBMCs. The source of these receptors is a girl aged 2-10 years in good health and CMV-seropositive.

Written as DNA, the CDR3 is TGTGCCAGCAGTCCGGGAGATAGCAATCAGCCCCAGCATTTT. Its translation is CASSPGDSNQPQHF. The chain carries TRBV2 and TRBJ1-5; D unclear. Per germline, CDR1 SNHLY and CDR2 FYNNEI. Trimming shortened V by 5 bases and J by 0 bases, and 8 bases separated the two germline ends. This CDR3 is 14 amino acids long.

V is TRBV28 and J is TRBJ2-7; D gene uncertain. V lost 4 bases and J lost 5, with 15 bases in between. Germline CDR1 is MDHEN and CDR2 is SYDVKM. CDR3 length: 14 residues. The DNA for the CDR3 is TGTGCCAGCAGTTCCCAAGGTTTGGGCAACGAGCAGTACTTC. This sequence encodes CASSSQGLGNEQYF.

The genes are TRBV11-2 and TRBJ2-2, with D tentatively TRBD1 (6 bases). In germline, CDR1 is SGHAT, CDR2 FQNNGV. The CDR3 loop spans 13 amino acids. The V end was cut by 6 bases, the J end by 7 bases, with 12 bases between. DNA for the CDR3: TGTGCCAGCAGACCTGGACAGAGCGGGGAGCTGTTTTTT. Translated, it gives CASRPGQSGELFF.

The rearrangement uses TRBV11-2 and TRBJ2-1; 8 nucleotides align to TRBD2. The CDR3 covers 15 residues. The V and J ends lost 3 bases and 7 bases, in that order; junction bases with no gene match: 8. Germline CDR1 reads SGHAT; CDR2 reads FQNNGV. The CDR3 DNA reads TGTGCCAGCAGCTTGGAAGCGGGAGTCTCGAATGAGCAGTTCTTC. Protein product: CASSLEAGVSNEQFF.

The chain has TRBV7-8 and TRBJ2-5, with no clear D. The DNA end is more similar to TRBJ2-7, so the J call may be wrong. The germline gives CDR1 SGHVS, CDR2 FQNEAQ. This CDR3 region has 14 residues. The CDR3 sequence is CASSARVNSYEQYF. CDR3 DNA sequence: TGTGCCAGCAGCGCTCGGGTCAACTCCTACGAGCAGTACTTC.

This chain joins TRBV27 and TRBJ2-1; possibly TRBD2 for D (6 bases). The V and J ends lost 3 bases and 3 bases respectively, with 18 bases between them. In germline, CDR1 is MNHEY, CDR2 SMNVEV (reference sequence). The CDR3 has 17 residues. DNA for the CDR3: TGTGCCAGCAGTTTGGAGGGAAACGGGCTGCACTACAATGAGCAGTTCTTC. Protein: CASSLEGNGLHYNEQFF.

The rearrangement links TRBV25-1 to TRBJ2-5, with 14 nucleotides matching TRBD2. CDR1 is MGHDK, CDR2 SYGVNS, per germline. The ends lost 6 bases at V and 5 bases at J; junction bases unmatched: 5. The CDR3 has 15 residues. The CDR3 DNA sequence: TGTGCCAGCAGAGGGACTAGCGGGAGTTTTGAGACCCAGTACTTC. The encoded protein is CASRGTSGSFETQYF.

The chain combines TRBV19 with TRBJ1-5; 9 nucleotides align to TRBD1. J was trimmed by 3 bases and V by 5 bases; bases with no gene match: 5. CDR1 and CDR2 from the germline V gene are LNHDA and SQIVND (reference sequence). The CDR3 spans 15 residues. CDR3 bases: TGTGCCAGTAGTGGGACAGGGAGATTCAATCAGCCCCAGCATTTT. Translated: CASSGTGRFNQPQHF.

This chain uses TRBV10-3 with TRBJ2-5; 9 bases fit TRBD2. CDR1 and CDR2 from the germline V gene are ENHRY and SYGVKD. The CDR3 is made up of 13 amino acids. J gave up 3 bases and V 10 bases, and 6 bases lay outside the gene matches. CDR3 DNA: TGTGCCACCTTTAGCGGGAGTGAAGAGACCCAGTACTTC. Translated, it gives CATFSGSEETQYF.

The chain employs TRBV6-5 and TRBJ2-5; TRBD1 might be the D (6 bases). The V and J ends lost 7 bases and 3 bases respectively, with 12 bases between them. Germline CDR1 reads MNHEY; CDR2 reads SVGAGI. The CDR3 extends over 13 amino acids. In DNA form, the CDR3 reads TGTGCCAGCAAGGGGTCAGGGGAAGAGACCCAGTACTTC. Protein product: CASKGSGEETQYF.

CDR3 loop: CASSQDSEGYTF. The CDR3 DNA is TGTGCCAGCAGCCAAGATTCCGAGGGCTACACCTTC. The chain uses TRBV4-2 and TRBJ1-2; no clear D gene. V was pared by 0 bases and J by 8 bases, with 7 bases between. CDR1 and CDR2 from the germline V gene are LGHNA and YNFKEQ. The CDR3 is 12 amino acids.

The rearrangement links TRBV15 to TRBJ2-5, with TRBD2 matching over 9 bases. The V and J ends lost 1 base and 5 bases, in that order; junction bases with no gene match: 8. The CDR3 extends over 16 amino acids. Germline V gives CDR1 LNHNV, CDR2 YYDKDF (reference sequence). The CDR3 DNA reads TGTGCCACCAGCAGAGGGACTAGCGAAAGGAGGGAGACCCAGTACTTC. It encodes CATSRGTSERRETQYF. Full variable domain (remainder filled in from reference TRBV15 and TRBJ2-5): DAMVIQNPRYQVTQFGKPVTLSCSQTLNHNVMYWYQQKSSQAPKLLFHYYDKDFNNEADTPDNFQSRRPNTSFCFLDIRSPGLGDTAMYLCATSRGTSERRETQYFGPGTRLLVL.

The chain links TRBV2 to TRBJ2-5; 9 bases map to TRBD2. The CDR3 has 16 amino acids. Germline values: CDR1 SNHLY, CDR2 FYNNEI. Trimming cost V 6 bases and J 5 bases; bases outside gene matches: 13. The CDR3 here is CASRVSGSLAGETQYF. CDR3 bases: TGTGCCAGCAGGGTTAGCGGGAGTCTGGCAGGGGAGACCCAGTACTTC.

The rearrangement joins TRBV5-1 to TRBJ1-1; 7 positions agree with TRBD1. Trimming cost V 2 bases and J 0 bases; bases outside gene matches: 1. Per germline, CDR1 SGHRS and CDR2 YFSETQ. The CDR3 is made up of 14 amino acids. CDR3 in amino acids: CASSFGQVNTEAFF. CDR3 nucleotide sequence: TGCGCCAGCAGCTTCGGACAGGTGAACACTGAAGCTTTCTTT. Complete variable domain (other parts from reference TRBV5-1 and TRBJ1-1): KAGVTQTPRYLIKTRGQQVTLSCSPISGHRSVSWYQQTPGQGLQFLFEYFSETQRNKGNFPGRFSGRQFSNSRSEMNVSTLELGDSALYLCASSFGQVNTEAFFGQGTRLTVV.

This chain links TRBV5-6 with TRBJ2-1, with 8 bases identical to TRBD2. This CDR3 has 14 amino acids. CDR1 is SGHDT, CDR2 YYEEEE, per germline. J gave up 4 bases and V 7 bases, and 7 bases lay outside the gene matches. The CDR3 sequence: CASEPRGAYNEQFF. In DNA, the CDR3 is TGTGCCAGCGAGCCGCGGGGGGCGTACAATGAGCAGTTCTTC.

This chain links TRBV6-1 with TRBJ2-5; 10 positions match TRBD2. CDR1 is MNHNS and CDR2 is SASEGT in the germline V gene. The CDR3 runs to 15 residues. V was clipped by 1 base and J by 5 bases; unmatched bases: 4. Here the CDR3 reads CASSEGAGGRETQYF. DNA for the CDR3: TGTGCCAGCAGTGAAGGAGCGGGAGGGCGGGAGACCCAGTACTTC.

The gene calls are TRBV5-1 and TRBJ2-7; 12 positions match TRBD2. CDR3 length: 18 residues. CDR1 and CDR2 (germline): SGHRS, YFSETQ. The trim removed 0 bases at V and 2 bases at J, leaving 9 bases unmatched. The CDR3, as DNA: TGCGCCAGCAGCTTGGCTAGCGGGAGGGCCCTACAAACCTACGAGCAGTACTTC. This codes for CASSLASGRALQTYEQYF.

The chain joins TRBV6-5 to TRBJ2-1, with 14 bases matching TRBD2. The germline V gene has CDR1 MNHEY and CDR2 SVGAGI. This CDR3 is built from 16 residues. With 0 bases clipped from V and 9 bases from J, the junction kept 4 bases outside the gene matches. CDR3 region: CASSYSTSGRGSEQFF. The CDR3 nucleotides read TGTGCCAGCAGTTACTCGACTAGCGGGAGGGGGAGTGAGCAGTTCTTC.

The chain joins TRBV2 to TRBJ2-7; unclear D gene. V lost 6 bases and J 0 bases, leaving 6 bases between the germline ends. Germline CDR1 and CDR2: SNHLY and FYNNEI. The CDR3 is 12 amino acids. CDR3 DNA: TGTGCCAGCAGCCCTCTCTCCTACGAGCAGTACTTC. Translated, it gives CASSPLSYEQYF.

The chain has TRBV15 and TRBJ1-5, with a weak D call TRBD1 (6 bases). V lost 4 bases to trimming and J lost 1 base, with 17 bases between them. The CDR3 runs 17 residues. From germline, CDR1 is LNHNV and CDR2 YYDKDF (reference sequence). CDR3 in DNA: TGTGCCACCAGCACCTTAACACAGGGAAGAAGCAATCAGCCCCAGCATTTT. It codes for CATSTLTQGRSNQPQHF.

V usage is TRBV18 and J usage is TRBJ1-1; TRBD1 matches at 8 bases. J lost 0 bases, V lost 2 bases, and 2 bases had no gene match. CDR3 size: 15 residues. Per the germline V gene, CDR1 is KGHSH and CDR2 is LQKENI. The CDR3 loop reads CASSPTTGVNTEAFF. CDR3 bases: TGTGCCAGCTCACCAACGACAGGGGTGAACACTGAAGCTTTCTTT.

The chain carries TRBV27 and TRBJ1-5; the D gene is possibly TRBD1 (6 bases). The germline gives CDR1 MNHEY, CDR2 SMNVEV (reference sequence). Trimming shortened V by 6 bases and J by 2 bases, and 14 bases separated the two germline ends. This CDR3 spans 15 amino acids. CDR3 region: CASSQGIGGNQPQHF. The DNA for the CDR3 is TGTGCCAGCAGCCAGGGGATCGGTGGCAATCAGCCCCAGCATTTT.

The J gene is TRBJ2-2, the V gene TRBV5-1; D is undetermined. The CDR3 covers 13 residues. Trimming removed 0 bases at V and 5 bases at J, with 5 bases between. Germline CDR1 SGHRS, CDR2 YFSETQ. The CDR3 DNA reads as TGCGCCAGCAGCTTGGCCCTAACCGGGGAGCTGTTTTTT. Its translation is CASSLALTGELFF.

Regarding this clone: The same CDR3 is also encoded by other DNA sequences in this sample. The genes are TRBV27 and TRBJ1-5; 8 bases are a match to TRBD1. Germline-derived CDR1 and CDR2 are MNHEY and SMNVEV (reference sequence). The CDR3 loop spans 14 amino acids. J was trimmed by 4 bases and V by 3 bases; bases with no gene match: 2. The CDR3 reads CASSFTGGNQPQHF. The CDR3 DNA reads as TGTGCCAGCAGTTTCACAGGGGGGAATCAGCCCCAGCATTTT.